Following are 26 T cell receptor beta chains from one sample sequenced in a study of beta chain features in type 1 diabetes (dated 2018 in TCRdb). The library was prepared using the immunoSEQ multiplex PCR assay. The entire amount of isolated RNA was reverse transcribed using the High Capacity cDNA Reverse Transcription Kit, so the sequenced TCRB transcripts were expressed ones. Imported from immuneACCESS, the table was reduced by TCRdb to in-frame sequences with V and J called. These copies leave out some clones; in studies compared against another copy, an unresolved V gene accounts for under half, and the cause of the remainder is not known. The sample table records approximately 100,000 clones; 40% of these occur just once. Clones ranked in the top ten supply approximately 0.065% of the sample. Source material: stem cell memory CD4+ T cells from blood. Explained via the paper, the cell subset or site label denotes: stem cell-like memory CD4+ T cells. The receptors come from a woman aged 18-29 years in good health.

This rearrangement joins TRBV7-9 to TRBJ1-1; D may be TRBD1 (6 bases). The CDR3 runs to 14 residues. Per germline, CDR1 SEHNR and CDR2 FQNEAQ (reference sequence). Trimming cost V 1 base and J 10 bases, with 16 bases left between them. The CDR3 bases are TGTGCCAGCAGCTTAGAACAGGGCAGATATGGAGCTTTCTTT. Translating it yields CASSLEQGRYGAFF.

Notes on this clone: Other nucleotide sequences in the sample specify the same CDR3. CDR3 coding DNA: TGCGCCAGCAGCTCTGGGACTAGCACAGATACGCAGTATTTT. The encoded protein is CASSSGTSTDTQYF. This chain uses TRBV5-1 with TRBJ2-3; D may be TRBD2 (6 bases). The CDR3 is 14 residues long. Per germline, CDR1 SGHRS and CDR2 YFSETQ. Between the trimmed V and J ends, which lost 3 bases and 0 bases, there was a span of 8 bases. The complete variable domain, with remaining parts taken from reference TRBV5-1 and TRBJ2-3, reads KAGVTQTPRYLIKTRGQQVTLSCSPISGHRSVSWYQQTPGQGLQFLFEYFSETQRNKGNFPGRFSGRQFSNSRSEMNVSTLELGDSALYLCASSSGTSTDTQYFGPGTRLTVL.

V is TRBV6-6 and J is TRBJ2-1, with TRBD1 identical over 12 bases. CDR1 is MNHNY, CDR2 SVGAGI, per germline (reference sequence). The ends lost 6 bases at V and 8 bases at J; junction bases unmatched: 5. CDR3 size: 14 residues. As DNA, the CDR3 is TGTGCCAGCAGACCGGGACAGGGGGCATATGAGCAGTTCTTC. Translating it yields CASRPGQGAYEQFF.

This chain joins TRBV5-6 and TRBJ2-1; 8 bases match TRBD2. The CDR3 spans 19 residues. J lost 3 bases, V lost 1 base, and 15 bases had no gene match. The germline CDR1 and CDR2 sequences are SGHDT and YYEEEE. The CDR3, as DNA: TGTGCCAGCAGCTTGACTAGTTGGAGCGGGAGTAGGCACTACAATGAGCAGTTCTTC. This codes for CASSLTSWSGSRHYNEQFF. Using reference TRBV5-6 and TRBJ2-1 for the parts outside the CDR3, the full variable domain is DAGVTQSPTHLIKTRGQQVTLRCSPKSGHDTVSWYQQALGQGPQFIFQYYEEEERQRGNFPDRFSGHQFPNYSSELNVNALLLGDSALYLCASSLTSWSGSRHYNEQFFGPGTRLTVL.

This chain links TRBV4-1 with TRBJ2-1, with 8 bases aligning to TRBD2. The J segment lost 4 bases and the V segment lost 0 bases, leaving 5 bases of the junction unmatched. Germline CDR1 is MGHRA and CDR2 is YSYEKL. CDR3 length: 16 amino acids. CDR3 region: CASSQEGGRRYNEQFF. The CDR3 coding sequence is TGCGCCAGCAGCCAAGAGGGCGGGAGGAGGTACAATGAGCAGTTCTTC.

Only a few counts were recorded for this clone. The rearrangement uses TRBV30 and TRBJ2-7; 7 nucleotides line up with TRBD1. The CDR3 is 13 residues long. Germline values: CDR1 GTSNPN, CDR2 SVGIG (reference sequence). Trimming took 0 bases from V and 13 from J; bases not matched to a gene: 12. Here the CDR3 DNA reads TGTGCCTGGAGTGTAGGGACAGCTGGAGAATGTTACTTC. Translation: CAWSVGTAGECYF.

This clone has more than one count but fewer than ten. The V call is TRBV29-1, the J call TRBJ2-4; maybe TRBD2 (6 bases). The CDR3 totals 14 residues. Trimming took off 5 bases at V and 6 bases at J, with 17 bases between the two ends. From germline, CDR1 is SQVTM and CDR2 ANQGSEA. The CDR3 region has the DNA TGCAGCGTTAAGGGGAGCGGGTCTGGAAACATTCAGTACTTC. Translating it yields CSVKGSGSGNIQYF.

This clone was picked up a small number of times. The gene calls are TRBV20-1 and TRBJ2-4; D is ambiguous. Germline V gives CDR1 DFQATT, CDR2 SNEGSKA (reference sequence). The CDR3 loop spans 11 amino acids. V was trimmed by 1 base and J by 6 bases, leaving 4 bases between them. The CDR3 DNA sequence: TGCAGTGCTAGAGTGGCAAACATTCAGTACTTC. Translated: CSARVANIQYF.

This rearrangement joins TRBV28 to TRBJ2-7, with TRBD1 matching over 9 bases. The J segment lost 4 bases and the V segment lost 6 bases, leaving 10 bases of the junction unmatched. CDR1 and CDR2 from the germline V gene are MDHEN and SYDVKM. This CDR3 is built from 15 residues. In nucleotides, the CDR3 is TGTGCCAGCAGAGTACCCGGGACAGGGAGATACGAGCAGTACTTC. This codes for CASRVPGTGRYEQYF.

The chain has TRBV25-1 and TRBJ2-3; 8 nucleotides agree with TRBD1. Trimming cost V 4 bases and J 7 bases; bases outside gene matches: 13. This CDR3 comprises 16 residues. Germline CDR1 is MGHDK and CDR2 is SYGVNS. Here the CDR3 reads CASSGFTGTGDYTQYF. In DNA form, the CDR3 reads TGTGCCAGCAGTGGATTCACCGGGACAGGAGATTATACGCAGTATTTT.

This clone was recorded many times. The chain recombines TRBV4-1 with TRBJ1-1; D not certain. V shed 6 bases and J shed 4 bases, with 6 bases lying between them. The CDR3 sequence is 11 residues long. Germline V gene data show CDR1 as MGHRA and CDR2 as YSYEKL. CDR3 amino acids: CASSEFTEAFF. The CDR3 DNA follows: TGCGCCAGCAGTGAGTTCACTGAAGCTTTCTTT.

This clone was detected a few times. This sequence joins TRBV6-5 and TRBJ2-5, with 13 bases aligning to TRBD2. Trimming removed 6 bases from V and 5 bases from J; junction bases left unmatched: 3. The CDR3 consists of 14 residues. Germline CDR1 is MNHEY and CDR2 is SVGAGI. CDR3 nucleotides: TGTGCCAGCAGAAGACTAGCGGGAGGTGAGACCCAGTACTTC. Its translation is CASRRLAGGETQYF.

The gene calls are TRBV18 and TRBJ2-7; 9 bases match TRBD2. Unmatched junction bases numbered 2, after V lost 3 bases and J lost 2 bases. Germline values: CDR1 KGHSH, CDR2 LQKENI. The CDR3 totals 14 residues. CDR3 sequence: CASSPPSGTYEQYF. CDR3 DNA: TGTGCCAGCTCACCCCCTAGCGGGACCTACGAGCAGTACTTC. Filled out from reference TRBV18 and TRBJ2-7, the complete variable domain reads NAGVMQNPRHLVRRRGQEARLRCSPMKGHSHVYWYRQLPEEGLKFMVYLQKENIIDESGMPKERFSAEFPKEGPSILRIQQVVRGDSAAYFCASSPPSGTYEQYFGPGTRLTVT.

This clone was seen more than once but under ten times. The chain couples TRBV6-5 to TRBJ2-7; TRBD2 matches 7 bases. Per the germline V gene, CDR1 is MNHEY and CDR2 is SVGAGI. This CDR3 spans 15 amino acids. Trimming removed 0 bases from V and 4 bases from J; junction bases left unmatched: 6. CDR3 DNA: TGTGCCAGCAGTTACTCAGTGGCCGGGGGGTACGAGCAGTACTTC. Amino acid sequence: CASSYSVAGGYEQYF.

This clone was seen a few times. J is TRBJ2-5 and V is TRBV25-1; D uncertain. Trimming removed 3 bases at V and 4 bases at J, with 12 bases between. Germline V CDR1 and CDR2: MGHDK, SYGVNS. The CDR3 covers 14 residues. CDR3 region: CASSDLEKRETQYF. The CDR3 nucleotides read TGTGCCAGCAGTGACCTCGAGAAGAGAGAGACCCAGTACTTC. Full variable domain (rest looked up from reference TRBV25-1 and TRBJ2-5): EADIYQTPRYLVIGTGKKITLECSQTMGHDKMYWYQQDPGMELHLIHYSYGVNSTEKGDLSSESTVSRIRTEHFPLTLESARPSHTSQYLCASSDLEKRETQYFGPGTRLLVL.

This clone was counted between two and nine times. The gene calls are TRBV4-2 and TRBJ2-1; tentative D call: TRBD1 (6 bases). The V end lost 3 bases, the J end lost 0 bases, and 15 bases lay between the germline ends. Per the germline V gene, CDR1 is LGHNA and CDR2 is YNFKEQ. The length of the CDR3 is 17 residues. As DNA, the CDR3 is TGTGCCAGCAGCCAGGACCATACAGGGAGCTCCTACAATGAGCAGTTCTTC. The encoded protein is CASSQDHTGSSYNEQFF.

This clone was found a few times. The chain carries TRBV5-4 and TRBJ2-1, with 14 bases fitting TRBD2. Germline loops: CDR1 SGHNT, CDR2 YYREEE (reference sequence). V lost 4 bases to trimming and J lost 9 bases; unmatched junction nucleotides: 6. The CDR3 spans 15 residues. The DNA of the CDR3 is TGTGCCAGCAGCGGAGGGACTAGCGGGAGTACTGAGCAGTTCTTC. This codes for CASSGGTSGSTEQFF.

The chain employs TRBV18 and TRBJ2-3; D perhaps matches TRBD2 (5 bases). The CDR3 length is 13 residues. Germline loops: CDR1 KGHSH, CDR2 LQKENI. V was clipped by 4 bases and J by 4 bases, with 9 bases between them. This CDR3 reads CASSLRDADTQYF. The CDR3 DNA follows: TGTGCCAGCTCACTGAGGGATGCAGATACGCAGTATTTT.

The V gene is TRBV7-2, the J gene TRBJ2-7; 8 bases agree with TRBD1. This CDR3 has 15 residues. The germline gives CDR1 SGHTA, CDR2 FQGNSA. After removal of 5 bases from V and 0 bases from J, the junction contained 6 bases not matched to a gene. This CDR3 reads CASSQNRGSSYEQYF. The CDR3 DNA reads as TGTGCCAGCAGCCAGAACAGGGGGAGCTCCTACGAGCAGTACTTC.

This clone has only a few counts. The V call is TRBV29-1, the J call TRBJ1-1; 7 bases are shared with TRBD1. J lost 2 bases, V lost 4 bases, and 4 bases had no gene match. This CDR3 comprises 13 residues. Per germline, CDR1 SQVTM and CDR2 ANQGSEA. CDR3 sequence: CSVAGTVNTEAFF. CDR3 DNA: TGCAGCGTTGCCGGGACAGTTAACACTGAAGCTTTCTTT. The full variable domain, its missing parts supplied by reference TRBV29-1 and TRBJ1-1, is SAVISQKPSRDICQRGTSLTIQCQVDSQVTMMFWYRQQPGQSLTLIATANQGSEATYESGFVIDKFPISRPNLTFSTLTVSNMSPEDSSIYLCSVAGTVNTEAFFGQGTRLTVV.

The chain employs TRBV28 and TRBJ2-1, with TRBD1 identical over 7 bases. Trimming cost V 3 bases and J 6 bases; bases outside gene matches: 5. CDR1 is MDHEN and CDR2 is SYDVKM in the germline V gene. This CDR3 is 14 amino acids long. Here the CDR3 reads CASSFRDSGNEQFF. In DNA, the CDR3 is TGTGCCAGCAGTTTCCGGGACAGCGGCAATGAGCAGTTCTTC.

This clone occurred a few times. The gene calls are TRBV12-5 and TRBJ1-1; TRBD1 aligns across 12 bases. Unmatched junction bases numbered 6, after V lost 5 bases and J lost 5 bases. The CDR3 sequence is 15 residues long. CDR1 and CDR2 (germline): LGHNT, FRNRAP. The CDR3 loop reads CASGTGTGGKTEAFF. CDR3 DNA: TGTGCTAGTGGTACCGGGACAGGGGGCAAAACTGAAGCTTTCTTT.

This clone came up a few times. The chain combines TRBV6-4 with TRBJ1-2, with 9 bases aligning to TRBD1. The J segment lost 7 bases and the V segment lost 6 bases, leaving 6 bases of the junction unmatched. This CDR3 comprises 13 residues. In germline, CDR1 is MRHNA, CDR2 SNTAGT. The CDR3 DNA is TGTGCCAGCAGAGGGACAGGGAGGGCTGGCTACACCTTC. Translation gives CASRGTGRAGYTF.

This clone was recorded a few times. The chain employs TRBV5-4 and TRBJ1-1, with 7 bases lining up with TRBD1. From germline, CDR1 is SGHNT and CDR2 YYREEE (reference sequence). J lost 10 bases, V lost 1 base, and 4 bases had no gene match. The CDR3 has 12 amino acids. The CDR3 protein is CASSLYRGIAFF. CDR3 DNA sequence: TGTGCCAGCAGCTTGTACAGGGGCATAGCTTTCTTT.

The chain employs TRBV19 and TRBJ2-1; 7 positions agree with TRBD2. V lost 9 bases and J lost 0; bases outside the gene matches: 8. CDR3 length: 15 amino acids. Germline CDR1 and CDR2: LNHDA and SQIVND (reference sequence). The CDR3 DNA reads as TGTGCCAGCAATAGCGGGCGTAGCTCCTACAATGAGCAGTTCTTC. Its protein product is CASNSGRSSYNEQFF.

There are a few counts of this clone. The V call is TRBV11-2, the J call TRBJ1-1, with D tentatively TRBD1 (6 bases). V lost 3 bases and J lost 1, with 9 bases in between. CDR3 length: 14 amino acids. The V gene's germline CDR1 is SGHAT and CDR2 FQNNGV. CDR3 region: CASSFLRGNTEAFF. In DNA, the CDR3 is TGTGCCAGCAGCTTTCTCAGGGGGAACACTGAAGCTTTCTTT.